This TCR beta chain was sequenced for a study of graft-versus-host responses after intestinal transplantation. The study, taken as a whole, reports: Recipient marrow contained GvH clones, some of which appeared first in ileum or blood.

Germline V gives CDR1 SGHRS, CDR2 YFSETQ. This CDR3 spans 17 amino acids. Trimming left V 0 bases short and J 3 bases short, with 17 bases between. This clone was observed a single time. Its specificity is not known. This table comes from immunoSEQ multiplex PCR, and its TCRdb copy is limited to in-frame clones, with some not included. Here the sample spans some 81,000 clones, about 88% being singletons. The sequence derives from a human donor who received an intestinal transplant. The sequenced sample was unstimulated CD4+ T cells sorted from spleen or lymph node cells, obtained before intestinal transplant. This rearrangement joins TRBV5-1 to TRBJ2-3, with a possible D match to TRBD2 (5 bases). CDR3 bases: TGCGCCAGCAGCTTGGGGGCTAGCTTTAAGATTACAGATACGCAGTATTTT. Protein product: CASSLGASFKITDTQYF. Variable domain in full (rest from reference TRBV5-1 and TRBJ2-3): KAGVTQTPRYLIKTRGQQVTLSCSPISGHRSVSWYQQTPGQGLQFLFEYFSETQRNKGNFPGRFSGRQFSNSRSEMNVSTLELGDSALYLCASSLGASFKITDTQYFGPGTRLTVL.